This TCR beta chain was identified in a study of cytomegalovirus exposure and HLA in healthy donors. The study, taken as a whole, reports: It was reportedly the case that the classifier diagnosed cytomegalovirus status with high specificity and sensitivity. There were reportedly fewer N-insertions in an Asian-associated ancestry cluster than the roughly 680-donor mean, in a later analysis. Analyses of presence/absence relied on an assumption of roughly uniform sequencing depth across donors. Researchers reported from a later analysis that most CMV-associated TCR beta chains appeared HLA-restricted.

Points on this clone: Its antigen is unidentified.

Researchers ran the PCR with 60 Vbeta and 13 Jbeta primers. Clones were sequenced by immunoSEQ multiplex PCR, and TCRdb holds only the in-frame ones, with some missing. This repertoire includes about 110,000 clones. Trimming cost V 3 bases and J 5 bases, with 16 bases left between them. The CDR3 runs to 16 residues. Germline loops: CDR1 MGHRA, CDR2 YSYEKL. The V gene is TRBV4-1, the J gene TRBJ2-2; tentative D call: TRBD1 (6 bases). The sample consisted of PBMCs. The TCR was taken from a man aged 40-55 years in good health and CMV-seropositive. CDR3 nucleotides: TGCGCCAGCAGCCACCTGTCAGGGGATGCAACCGGGGAGCTGTTTTTT. This sequence encodes CASSHLSGDATGELFF.